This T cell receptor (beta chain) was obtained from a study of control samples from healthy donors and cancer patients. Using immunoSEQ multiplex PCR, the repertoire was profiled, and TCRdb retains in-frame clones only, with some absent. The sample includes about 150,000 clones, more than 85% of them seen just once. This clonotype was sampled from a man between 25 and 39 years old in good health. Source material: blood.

The DNA of the CDR3 is TGTGCCAGCAGCTCCCGGCGGGGGCTCTACGAGCAGTACTTC. Translated, it gives CASSSRRGLYEQYF. The rearrangement uses TRBV7-2 and TRBJ2-7; D possibly corresponds to TRBD2 (7 bases). The CDR3 runs to 14 residues. Trimming removed 4 bases from V and 3 bases from J, with 13 bases in between. The germline gives CDR1 SGHTA, CDR2 FQGNSA.